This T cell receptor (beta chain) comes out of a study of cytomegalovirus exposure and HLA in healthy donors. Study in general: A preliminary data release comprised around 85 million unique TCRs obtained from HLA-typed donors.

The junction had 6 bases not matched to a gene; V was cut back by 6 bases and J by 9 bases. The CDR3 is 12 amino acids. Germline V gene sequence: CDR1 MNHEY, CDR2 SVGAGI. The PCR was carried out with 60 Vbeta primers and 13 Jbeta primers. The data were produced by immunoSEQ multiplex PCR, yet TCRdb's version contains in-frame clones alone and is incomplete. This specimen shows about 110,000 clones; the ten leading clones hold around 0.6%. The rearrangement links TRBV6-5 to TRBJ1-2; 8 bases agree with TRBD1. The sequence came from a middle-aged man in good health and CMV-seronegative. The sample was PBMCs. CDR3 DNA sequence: TGTGCCAGCAGCCCCACAGGGGGTCGCTACACCTTC. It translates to CASSPTGGRYTF.